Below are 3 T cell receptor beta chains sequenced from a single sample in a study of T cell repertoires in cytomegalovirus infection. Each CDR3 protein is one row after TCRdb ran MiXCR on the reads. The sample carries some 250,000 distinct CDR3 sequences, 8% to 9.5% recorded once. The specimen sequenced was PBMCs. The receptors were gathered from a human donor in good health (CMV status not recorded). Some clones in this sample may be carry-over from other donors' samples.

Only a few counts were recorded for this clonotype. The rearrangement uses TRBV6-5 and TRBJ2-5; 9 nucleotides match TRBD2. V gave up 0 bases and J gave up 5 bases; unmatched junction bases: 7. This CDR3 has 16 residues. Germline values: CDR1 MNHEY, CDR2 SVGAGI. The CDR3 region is CASSYSLAGGPETQYF. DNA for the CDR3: TGTGCCAGCAGTTACTCGCTGGCGGGAGGGCCGGAGACCCAGTACTTC.

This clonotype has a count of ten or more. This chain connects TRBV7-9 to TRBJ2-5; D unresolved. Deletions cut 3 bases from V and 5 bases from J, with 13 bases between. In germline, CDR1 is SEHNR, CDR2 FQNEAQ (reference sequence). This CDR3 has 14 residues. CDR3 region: CASSFTTSSETQYF. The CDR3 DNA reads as TGTGCCAGCAGCTTCACTACGTCAAGTGAGACCCAGTACTTC.

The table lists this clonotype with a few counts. In nucleotides, the CDR3 is TGTGCCAGCAGCCAACCCGGGCGAGACGAAGTCGAGTACTTC. Its translation is CASSQPGRDEVEYF. This chain connects TRBV5-4 to TRBJ2-7; D is uncertain. Germline values: CDR1 SGHNT, CDR2 YYREEE (reference sequence). V shed 4 bases and J shed 11 bases, with 22 bases lying between them. The CDR3 spans 14 residues.